One and the same sample provided the 4 T cell receptor beta chains below, sequenced in a study of regulatory T cells in long-lasting Graves disease. Sample time point: persistent/refractory GD, antithyroid drugs over 5 years with positive TRAb. Researchers made the TCR library from RNA that was extracted from PBMCs. HTBI primers from iRepertoire and Arm-PCR of CDR3 regions yielded the TCR beta libraries. TCRdb reprocessed the multiplex PCR reads via MiXCR and lists one record per CDR3 protein. Of approximately 500,000 distinct CDR3 sequences listed, about a fifth are singletons. The material sequenced was peripheral blood mononuclear cells (PBMCs), taken when the disease was refractory, from a patient treated with antithyroid drugs. The receptors were gathered from a female donor with Graves disease.

There are many counts of this clonotype. V usage is TRBV29-1 and J usage is TRBJ1-1; D possibly corresponds to TRBD1 (6 bases). The CDR3 sequence is 13 residues long. Germline V lookup: CDR1 SQVTM, CDR2 ANQGSEA. V dropped 7 bases and J dropped 1 base, with 13 bases sitting between them. The CDR3 is CSAWTVQNTEAFF. CDR3 DNA sequence: TGCAGCGCCTGGACAGTGCAGAACACTGAAGCTTTCTTT.

This clonotype has at least ten counts. The V call is TRBV12-3 or TRBV12-4, the J call TRBJ2-7, with D possibly being TRBD2 (5 bases). The CDR3 is 14 residues long. With 2 bases removed from V and 2 bases from J, the gap between germline ends came to 10 bases. The chain's CDR3 is CASSLSRGAYEQYF. CDR3 DNA: TGTGCCAGCAGTTTATCCCGGGGAGCCTACGAGCAGTACTTC.

The chain carries TRBV12-3 or TRBV12-4 and TRBJ2-3; no clear D gene. Trimming removed 7 bases at V and 6 bases at J, with 14 bases between. The CDR3 is made up of 13 amino acids. The CDR3 sequence: CASTDWGMDTQYF. CDR3 DNA sequence: TGTGCCAGCACCGACTGGGGAATGGATACGCAGTATTTT.

The chain employs TRBV20-1 and TRBJ1-1; D is unclear. CDR3 length equals 11 residues. V was clipped by 3 bases and J by 11 bases, with 13 bases between them. Germline V gene lookup returns CDR1 DFQATT and CDR2 SNEGSKA (reference sequence). CDR3 loop: CSARRGIRAFF. The CDR3, as DNA: TGCAGTGCTAGGCGCGGGATCCGGGCTTTCTTT.